This TCR beta chain was recorded in a study of CD4+ T cells in melanoma. Regarding the study as a whole: A reported correlation linked neoantigen-specific CD4+ T cells to CD8+, macrophage and B cell function. Neoantigen-specific CD4+ T cells in melanoma reportedly had diverse differentiation states.

Germline assignment: CDR1 LNHDA and CDR2 SQIVND (reference sequence). This CDR3 contains 14 residues. V lost 3 bases and J lost 0, with 6 bases in between. Generated by immunoSEQ multiplex PCR, the TCRdb table keeps only in-frame clones and is missing some. The repertoire holds around 12,000 clones, roughly two thirds seen once, with roughly 10% in the top ten. This clone was recorded once. The target antigen is unknown. Sequencing input: cells from a culture (not recorded whether cultured in vitro). The TCR originated in a human donor with melanoma. The V gene is TRBV19, the J gene TRBJ1-3; D uncertain. CDR3 protein: CASSIGISGNTIYF. CDR3 nucleotides: TGTGCCAGTAGTATCGGGATCTCTGGAAACACCATATATTTT.